A selection of T cell receptor beta chains follows, all from one sample in a study of human CD8 memory T cell subsets. With the 5' RACE reads reprocessed, TCRdb shows one record per CDR3 protein and no DNA. This table holds over 8,000 distinct CDR3 sequences. The sample was CD8+ stem-like memory T cells (TSCM and TCM) sorted from PBMCs. The receptors were sampled from a human donor in good health. Both conserved end residues are part of each CDR3. Expanded clones get a size class; other rows say once, few or many, or leave the size out.

clone_size: .
j_call: TRBJ2-2
cdr3_length: 17
v_call: TRBV7-8
cdr3_aa: CASSLGLAGDITGELFF

clone_size: .
j_call: TRBJ2-1
cdr3_length: 13
v_call: TRBV9
cdr3_aa: CASSVVLGNEQFF

clone_size: medium-sized
j_call: TRBJ2-1
cdr3_length: 15
v_call: TRBV27
cdr3_aa: CASSPPSGGYNEQFF

clone_size: .
j_call: TRBJ2-7
cdr3_length: 12
v_call: TRBV2
cdr3_aa: CASRTGGYEQYF

clone_size: .
j_call: TRBJ2-7
cdr3_length: 14
v_call: TRBV7-6
cdr3_aa: CASSSGGASYEQYF

clone_size: .
j_call: TRBJ2-7
cdr3_length: 16
v_call: TRBV4-1
cdr3_aa: CASSQTPGQGSYEQYF

clone_size: .
j_call: TRBJ2-1
cdr3_length: 15
v_call: TRBV5-1
cdr3_aa: CASSGGLAGYNEQFF

clone_size: .
j_call: TRBJ2-7
cdr3_length: 13
v_call: TRBV7-9
cdr3_aa: CASSLGGIYEQYF

clone_size: .
j_call: TRBJ2-1
cdr3_length: 16
v_call: TRBV7-9
cdr3_aa: CASNPSHGKIDNEQFF

clone_size: medium-sized
j_call: TRBJ2-7
cdr3_length: 12
v_call: TRBV7-9
cdr3_aa: CASSWTEYEQYF

clone_size: .
j_call: TRBJ1-6
cdr3_length: 16
v_call: TRBV4-2
cdr3_aa: CASSQGLSRVNSPLHF

clone_size: .
j_call: TRBJ2-7
cdr3_length: 13
v_call: TRBV7-9
cdr3_aa: CASSPPRMGEQYF

clone_size: .
j_call: TRBJ2-1
cdr3_length: 14
v_call: TRBV19
cdr3_aa: CASQPRNSYNEQFF

clone_size: .
j_call: TRBJ2-1
cdr3_length: 11
v_call: TRBV29-1
cdr3_aa: CSVVGTHEQFF

clone_size: .
j_call: TRBJ2-5
cdr3_length: 17
v_call: TRBV25-1
cdr3_aa: CASSLLPGTSEGETQYF

clone_size: .
j_call: TRBJ2-7
cdr3_length: 15
v_call: TRBV20-1
cdr3_aa: CSANNPDRAPYEQYF

clone_size: medium-sized
j_call: TRBJ1-5
cdr3_length: 14
v_call: TRBV28
cdr3_aa: CASSLTAFNQPQHF

clone_size: .
j_call: TRBJ2-1
cdr3_length: 16
v_call: TRBV24-1
cdr3_aa: CATSELQGASYNEQFF

clone_size: .
j_call: TRBJ2-1
cdr3_length: 11
v_call: TRBV7-9
cdr3_aa: CASEMSGEQFF